This TCR beta chain is from a study of cytomegalovirus exposure and HLA in healthy donors. Germline V gene sequence: CDR1 KGHSH, CDR2 LQKENI. CDR3 length equals 13 residues. V lost 3 bases and J 0 bases, leaving 4 bases between the germline ends. The PCR had 60 Vbeta and 13 Jbeta primers. Sequencing used immunoSEQ multiplex PCR; TCRdb keeps in-frame clones, though not all of them. Found here are about 120,000 clones, around 82% of them singletons; the top ten hold more than 1%. The genes are TRBV18 and TRBJ2-3, with no clear D. The sequenced material came from PBMCs. The origin of this receptor is a female donor in good health and CMV-seronegative. The CDR3 here is CASSPSSTDTQYF. DNA for the CDR3: TGTGCCAGCTCACCTTCTAGCACAGATACGCAGTATTTT.